There are a few counts of the clone carrying this TCR beta chain. This specimen belongs to a study of blood T cell repertoires in COVID-19. Using immunoSEQ multiplex PCR, the repertoire was profiled, and TCRdb retains in-frame clones only, with some absent. The sample yields some 71,000 clones, approximately 80% seen once. After removal of 2 bases from V and 0 bases from J, the junction contained 5 bases not matched to a gene. This CDR3 has 16 residues. Germline CDR1 is PRHDT and CDR2 is FYEKMQ (reference sequence). The TCR originated in a woman in her 70s with acute or convalescent COVID-19. The material sequenced was peripheral blood. The V call is TRBV13, the J call TRBJ2-3; 7 bases line up with TRBD2. The CDR3 DNA sequence: TGTGCCAGCAGCTTAAAAAGCGGGACTAGCACAGATACGCAGTATTTT. Its protein product is CASSLKSGTSTDTQYF.